The source of this T cell receptor beta chain is a study of Ad26.COV2.S vaccination and SARS-CoV-2 variants. Across the whole study: Within the COV1001 Ad26.COV2.S trial arm, the donor was enrolled. The vaccine Ad26.COV2.S was put into the muscle once, or twice with 56 days between.

Treatment here: about 20 received Ad26.COV2.S at low or high dose, single or two shots; about 5 received placebo; per-sample allocation not given. At day 63 after the first vaccine or placebo injection, samples were drawn. Boston provided a donor who was an adult aged 18-55 years. This clone was seen a few times. What it binds is not known. The method was immunoSEQ multiplex PCR; TCRdb's version includes in-frame clones alone and lacks a portion of them. Here the sample spans roughly 330,000 clones, roughly nine tenths being singletons. CDR1 and CDR2 (germline): SGHDT, YYEEEE. CDR3 length equals 13 residues. V lost 7 bases, J lost 7 bases, and 7 bases stayed unmatched. Overall study results and limits: People who got the vaccine had more spike-specific TCR breadth than people who got placebo.

The receptor was isolated from a person aged 18-60 years who received the Ad26.COV2.S COVID-19 vaccine or a placebo. This specimen consisted of peripheral blood, obtained in a trial of Ad26.COV2.S vaccine versus placebo. The genes are TRBV5-6 and TRBJ1-2; 10 bases line up with TRBD1. The CDR3 here is CASETGGASGYTF. CDR3 DNA sequence: TGTGCCAGCGAGACAGGGGGCGCAAGTGGCTACACCTTC.